This T cell receptor beta chain is from a study of vaccination effects on CD4 cells after COVID-19. Study summary: BNT162b2 vaccine or mRNA-1273 vaccine was given to participants in two doses. The study, taken as a whole, reports: Convalescent patients numbered few in the study; early post-infection timepoints were missing entirely. Clones of infection and vaccine origin contracted markedly late after vaccination.

Clones were read by immunoSEQ multiplex PCR, and TCRdb kept only the in-frame ones, dropping some. The sample yields tens of thousands of clones, approximately 80% seen once. Antigen-specific CD4+ T cell clonotypes were called by their expansion after viral peptide-pool culture in ViraFEST. After more than 9 days in culture, the CD4+ T cells were isolated. Absence of prior SARS-CoV-2 infection characterized the vaccine recipients, who showed negative nucleocapsid antibodies. Culturing of some 1.8 million PBMC per well took place with roughly 10 IU/ml IL-2 and 9.5 to 10 ug/ml peptides. The CDR3 covers 16 residues. Germline values: CDR1 LNHDA, CDR2 SQIVND (reference sequence). V shed 2 bases and J 3 bases; nucleotides not matched to a gene: 5. Concerning this clone itself: Its antigen is currently unknown.

The chain joins TRBV19 to TRBJ2-4; 9 nucleotides line up with TRBD1. The material sequenced was CD4+ T cells from PBMCs cultured with SARS-CoV-2 spike peptides, taken before COVID-19 vaccination. This clonotype was sampled from a human donor who received a COVID-19 vaccine. CDR3 in DNA: TGTGCCAGTAGTATATGGGACAGGGTTGGCAAAAACATTCAGTACTTC. Its translation is CASSIWDRVGKNIQYF.